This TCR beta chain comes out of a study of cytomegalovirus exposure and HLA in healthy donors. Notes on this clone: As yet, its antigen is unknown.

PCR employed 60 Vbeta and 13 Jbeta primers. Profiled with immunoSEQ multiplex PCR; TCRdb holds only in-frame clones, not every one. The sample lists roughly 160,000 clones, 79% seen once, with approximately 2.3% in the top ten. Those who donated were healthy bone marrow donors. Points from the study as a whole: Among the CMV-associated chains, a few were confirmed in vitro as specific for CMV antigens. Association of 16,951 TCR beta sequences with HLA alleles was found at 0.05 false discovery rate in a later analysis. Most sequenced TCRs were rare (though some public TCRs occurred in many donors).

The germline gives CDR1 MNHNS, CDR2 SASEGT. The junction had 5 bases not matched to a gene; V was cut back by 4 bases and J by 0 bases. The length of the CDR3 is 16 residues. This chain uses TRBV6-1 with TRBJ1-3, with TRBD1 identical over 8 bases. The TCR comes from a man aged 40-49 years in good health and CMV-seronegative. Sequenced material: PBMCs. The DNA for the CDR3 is TGTGCCAGCAGTGTTACAGGGGGGAGCTCTGGAAACACCATATATTTT. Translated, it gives CASSVTGGSSGNTIYF.